Described below is a single T cell receptor beta chain sequence and its context. Its matching antigen is unknown. The authors used template switching to add a universal primer site and gave cDNA unique molecular identifiers. TCRdb reprocessed the 5' RACE reads via MiXCR and lists one record per CDR3 protein. The sample consists of 1.5 million or so distinct CDR3 sequences, about 32% of them appearing once. The data were obtained in a study of identical twins. Deletions cut 1 base from V and 1 base from J, with 13 bases between. Germline CDR1 SGHDN, CDR2 FVKESK. This CDR3 comprises 16 residues. Notes on the study in general: For zero-insertion analyses, partial confounding could come from invariant MAIT and iNKT cells.

Sequences were obtained from cord blood. This TCR was recovered from a newborn girl in good health. The chain has TRBV14 and TRBJ1-2; D uncertain. CDR3 coding DNA: TGTGCCAGCAGCCAAGGTTGGCTTAGGGTTAACTATGGCTACACCTTC. Translated, it gives CASSQGWLRVNYGYTF.